The present T cell receptor (beta chain) was sequenced within a study of T cells in Graves' hyperthyroidism and ophthalmopathy. The overall study: Peripheral blood was collected at initial diagnosis, before any treatment.

RNA transcripts were the template for amplifying TCR beta CDR3 regions. In the first-round RT-PCR of the TCR CDR3, the HTBI primer set was used. TCRdb analysed the multiplex PCR reads with MiXCR anew, one entry per CDR3 protein. The sample consists of 550,000 to 850,000 distinct CDR3 sequences, about 17% of them appearing once. Germline V gene data show CDR1 as DFQATT and CDR2 as SNEGSKA (reference sequence). V lost 3 bases and J lost 6, with 15 bases in between. The CDR3 has 15 amino acids. Recently diagnosed hyperthyroidism of less than 2 months' duration affected patients aged 18 to 65. Lactation, pregnancy, other autoimmune disease or uncontrolled infection excluded patients. PBMCs were sourced from more than 9 ml fresh peripheral blood.

The chain employs TRBV20-1 and TRBJ1-6; D gene ambiguous. This TCR derives from a woman between 50 and 59 years old with Graves' hyperthyroidism that later progressed to Graves' ophthalmopathy. The sample consisted of blood. The CDR3 loop is CSASPMERVNSPLHF. CDR3 coding DNA: TGCAGTGCTAGCCCTATGGAACGGGTTAATTCACCCCTCCACTTT.